This T cell receptor beta chain was recovered during a study of cytomegalovirus exposure and HLA in healthy donors. The CDR3 is made up of 11 amino acids. CDR1 and CDR2 from the germline V gene are MNHEY and SVGAGI. Trimming stripped 7 bases from V and 4 bases from J, with 5 bases between. The data were produced by immunoSEQ multiplex PCR, yet TCRdb's version contains in-frame clones alone and is incomplete. The repertoire has roughly 200,000 clones, around nine tenths of them found once; the top ten carry less than 9.5%. Notes on the study in general: Later, an analysis found that TCR clusters from the first cohort tended to co-occur in the approximately 130 validation repertoires.

About this clone: Its antigen is still unknown.

Input material: PBMCs. This clonotype originated in a man aged 25 to 40 in good health and CMV-seropositive. V is TRBV6-5 and J is TRBJ2-1; D unresolved. The CDR3 here is CASISYNEQFF. CDR3 DNA: TGTGCCAGCATCTCTTACAATGAGCAGTTCTTC.